These 15 T cell receptor beta chains were sequenced from one sample in a study of metastatic and nonmetastatic thyroid tumors. Each patient went into thyroid surgery without having received any treatment. TCRdb re-analyzed the PCR reads using MiXCR. The sample comprises approximately 90,000 clones, about 9.1% of which are singletons, and around 8.8% rests with the top ten. Sequencing was performed on blood. The receptor source for this set is a female donor with papillary thyroid cancer or a benign thyroid nodule (not recorded which). Some clones in this sample may be carry-over from other donors' samples.

This clone showed up many times. Other DNA sequences in the sample encode the same CDR3. The chain recombines TRBV4-1 with TRBJ1-4; D not certain. The CDR3 loop spans 12 amino acids. The V gene's germline CDR1 is MGHRA and CDR2 YSYEKL. V shed 3 bases and J shed 6 bases, with 5 bases lying between them. The CDR3 sequence: CASSHLDEKLFF. The CDR3 DNA reads as TGCGCCAGCAGCCACCTAGATGAAAAACTGTTTTTT.

This clone has at least ten counts. Other nucleotide sequences in the sample specify the same CDR3. The chain couples TRBV25-1 to TRBJ1-1, with D unresolved. Trimming cost V 5 bases and J 1 base, with 5 bases left between them. Germline V gives CDR1 MGHDK, CDR2 SYGVNS. The CDR3 loop spans 12 amino acids. The CDR3 nucleotides read TGTGCCAGCAGTAAAGGGAACACTGAAGCTTTCTTT. Its protein product is CASSKGNTEAFF.

At least ten counts were recorded for this clone. V gene TRBV7-8 combines with J gene TRBJ1-4; D is possibly TRBD1 (6 bases). Trimming cost V 5 bases and J 2 bases, with 18 bases left between them. Germline assignment: CDR1 SGHVS and CDR2 FQNEAQ. This CDR3 has 17 residues. DNA of the CDR3: TGTGCCAGCAGCCGTACTGTTTCGGGGGCCACTAATGAAAAACTGTTTTTT. It encodes CASSRTVSGATNEKLFF.

This clone was detected many times. The V and J genes are TRBV5-1 and TRBJ2-7; either TRBD1 or TRBD2 may fit D (5 bases each). The V gene's germline CDR1 is SGHRS and CDR2 YFSETQ. V was shortened by 1 base and J by 7 bases, with 12 bases between the two germline ends. The CDR3 contains 13 residues. In DNA form, the CDR3 reads TGCGCCAGCAGCTTGACCGGCGAGGGGGAGCAGTACTTC. It translates to CASSLTGEGEQYF.

This clone was picked up many times. This chain uses TRBV18 with TRBJ1-2; D call uncertain. Germline lookup yields CDR1 KGHSH and CDR2 LQKENI. The V end lost 2 bases, the J end lost 4 bases, and 11 bases lay between the germline ends. The CDR3 totals 14 residues. CDR3 region: CASSPAGQTYGYTF. CDR3 nucleotide sequence: TGTGCCAGCTCACCAGCTGGCCAGACCTATGGCTACACCTTC.

This clone was detected many times. The chain employs TRBV3-1 and TRBJ1-5; tentative D call: TRBD1 (5 bases). The germline V gene encodes CDR1 LGHDT and CDR2 YNNKEL (reference sequence). Trimming cost V 9 bases and J 0 bases, with 21 bases left between them. This CDR3 has 17 amino acids. This chain's CDR3 is CASSWGHPPYSNQPQHF. Here the CDR3 DNA reads TGTGCCAGTTCGTGGGGCCACCCCCCTTATAGCAATCAGCCCCAGCATTTT.

The chain recombines TRBV10-1 with TRBJ2-7; 8 bases agree with TRBD1. Germline assignment: CDR1 WNHNN and CDR2 SYGVQD (reference sequence). The V gene end was trimmed by 0 bases and the J gene end by 8 bases; junction bases not matched to a gene: 6. There are 14 residues in the CDR3. The CDR3 nucleotides read TGCGCCAGCAGTGAGTCGGGGGACAGGTTACAGCAGTACTTC. As protein: CASSESGDRLQQYF.

The rearrangement uses TRBV29-1 and TRBJ2-3; TRBD1 or TRBD2 may be the D gene (6 bases each). Germline loops: CDR1 SQVTM, CDR2 ANQGSEA. Trimming took 0 bases from V and 1 from J, leaving 14 bases between them. The CDR3 has 16 residues. CDR3 DNA: TGCAGCGTTGAAGATCTTCCGGGGGCCGGCACAGATACGCAGTATTTT. Its translation is CSVEDLPGAGTDTQYF.

This clone was seen a handful of times. This chain connects TRBV29-1 to TRBJ1-6, with a weak D call TRBD1 (6 bases). The CDR3 length is 13 residues. With 3 bases removed from V and 6 bases from J, the gap between germline ends came to 9 bases. Per germline, CDR1 SQVTM and CDR2 ANQGSEA. CDR3 loop: CSVEGQRNSPLHF. Here the CDR3 DNA reads TGCAGCGTTGAGGGACAACGTAATTCACCCCTCCACTTT.

This clone was recorded at least ten times. The chain links TRBV19 to TRBJ2-5; a possible D gene is TRBD1 (5 bases). Germline CDR1 LNHDA, CDR2 SQIVND (reference sequence). The ends were cut back, 1 base at V and 1 base at J, with 10 bases in the middle. The CDR3 has 15 amino acids. DNA for the CDR3: TGTGCCAGTAGTATAGGCAGGGTAAGCCAAGAGACCCAGTACTTC. Amino acids: CASSIGRVSQETQYF.

This clone was counted a single time. V is TRBV11-3 and J is TRBJ1-3, with D possibly matching TRBD1 (5 bases). Trimming removed 10 bases at V and 0 bases at J, with 13 bases between. The CDR3 spans 14 residues. CDR1 SGHNT and CDR2 YENEEA come from the germline V gene. The CDR3 is CAIGADYSGNTIYF. The CDR3 DNA follows: TGTGCCATCGGGGCAGATTACTCTGGAAACACCATATATTTT.

The table lists this clone with many counts. The CDR3 loop reads CASSDSAGRHEQYF. The CDR3, as DNA: TGTGCCAGCAGTGATTCGGCAGGAAGGCACGAGCAGTACTTC. The chain employs TRBV2 and TRBJ2-7; D is unresolved. Trimming removed 3 bases at V and 5 bases at J, with 14 bases between. Germline-derived CDR1 and CDR2 are SNHLY and FYNNEI. The length of the CDR3 is 14 residues.

This clone was counted many times. J is TRBJ2-7 and V is TRBV30; no firm D call. The germline V gene encodes CDR1 GTSNPN and CDR2 SVGIG (reference sequence). This CDR3 comprises 13 residues. V gave up 0 bases and J gave up 0 bases, with 6 bases separating them. The chain's CDR3 is CAWSVGSSYEQYF. Here the CDR3 DNA reads TGTGCCTGGAGTGTGGGCAGCTCCTACGAGCAGTACTTC. Supplemented by reference TRBV30 and TRBJ2-7, the full variable domain reads SQTIHQWPATLVQPVGSPLSLECTVEGTSNPNLYWYRQAAGRGLQLLFYSVGIGQISSEVPQNLSASRPQDRQFILSSKKLLLSDSGFYLCAWSVGSSYEQYFGPGTRLTVT.

This clone was observed many times. The chain carries TRBV2 and TRBJ2-3; possible D gene TRBD2, 5 bases. V gave up 8 bases and J gave up 6 bases, with 12 bases separating them. From germline, CDR1 is SNHLY and CDR2 FYNNEI. The CDR3 covers 12 residues. For the CDR3, the DNA is TGTGCCAGCGCCCGGACGGGGGATACGCAGTATTTT. It codes for CASARTGDTQYF.

This clone was recorded many times. The rearrangement links TRBV6-1 to TRBJ2-5, with TRBD1 identical over 7 bases. The CDR3 runs 14 residues. Per germline, CDR1 MNHNS and CDR2 SASEGT. Trimming removed 8 bases from V and 2 bases from J; junction bases left unmatched: 8. The CDR3 protein is CASADTGVQETQYF. The DNA for the CDR3 is TGTGCCAGCGCCGACACAGGGGTACAAGAGACCCAGTACTTC.